This paragraph covers one T cell receptor beta chain sequence. This clonotype was seen only a few times. No antigen is known for it. Base quality data are lacking; no much larger clone is found one base away. Preparation of the library involved 5' RACE. The data were produced on an Illumina HiSeq 2500. The second PCR ran for roughly 7 to 12 cycles and used a J-beta primer mix along with a sample-barcoded 5' primer. A template-switch 5' adaptor carrying 12 random nucleotides introduced a unique molecular identifier onto each TCR beta cDNA molecule. Each sample yielded at least 2.5 million CDR3-containing paired-end reads. The Mint cDNA synthesis kit, primed by a TRBC-specific oligonucleotide, was used to synthesize first-strand cDNA from all RNA. Following uracil-DNA glycosylase treatment, a first 18-cycle PCR with universal primers M1SS and BC2_uni_R was performed on all cDNA. The study's own analysis went as follows. For normalization, 1 million high-quality reads, each with a distinct molecular identifier, were randomly selected from each sample. Reads with shared molecular identifiers were discarded instead of being binned into consensus sequences. MiTCR, with a Q25 quality threshold and the strictest error-elimination algorithm, was used for CDR3 identification, clonotype clustering and error correction. A nonparametric unseen species model with Euler transformation was used to estimate lower-bound total TCR beta diversity. TCRdb passed the public sequencing reads through fastp at Q25 and MiXCR, retaining productive beta sequences. When rows share a CDR3 protein, they turn into one entry using the most common DNA and genes. The V and J calls reflect TCRdb's pipeline rather than the authors' work. Within this sample are about 1.6 million distinct CDR3 sequences, with roughly 30% of them counted one time only. The ten top clones hold about 11% of the sample.

The sample comes from a study of blood T cells in healthy people across ages (dated by TCRdb to 2014 to 2015). In terms of the full investigation: In model experiments, roughly one uniquely barcoded TCR beta cDNA molecule per two T cells was captured by template switching. Four age groups were formed from the donors: young (average about 16 years), middle-aged (approximately 39), aged (approximately 60) and long-lived (around 82). To avoid experimental bias, donors of different ages were randomly spread across the sequencing lanes. The study analyzed two additional independent replicas of 1 million unique cDNA reads from the same blood draw for two donors, one aged 18 to 30 and one aged 80 or older. Using deep sequencing normalized with unique cDNA molecular identifiers, the study measured how TCR beta repertoire diversity changes with age. Overall study results and their limits: The CMV infection status of donors was not known, potentially confounding age-related changes in expanded clonotypes. Estimates of total diversity from one million sequenced T cells were regarded as lower bounds and underestimates. The long-lived group showed more naive CD4+ T cells, fewer expanded clones and increased TCR diversity than the aged group, suggesting age selection. A strong correlation was found between observed TCR beta diversity and the percentage of naive T cells measured by flow cytometry. Bulk unsorted PBMC profiling prevented conclusive comparison of naive and antigen-experienced compartments. As age increased, observed TCR beta diversity per million T cells dropped in a roughly linear way, and a significant reduction was already evident by age 40.

Donors were 39 systemically healthy Caucasian individuals from Russia aged roughly 6 to 90 years. Roughly 10 milliliters of peripheral blood were drawn from each donor into EDTA-treated Vacutainer tubes. PBMCs were isolated by Ficoll-Paque density-gradient centrifugation, with at least 7 million obtained per sample. Trizol reagent was used to extract total RNA from the PBMCs, yielding at least 6 micrograms per sample. For every donor, flow cytometry on a PBMC aliquot measured the percentage of naive CD45RAhigh/CD27high T cells. The sequence came from a woman in her 30s in good health. Material for sequencing was blood.

The CDR3 in this case is CASSEDRDTQPQHF. The DNA reads TGTGCCAGCAGTGAGGACAGGGATACTCAGCCCCAGCATTTT. The chain joins TRBV6-1 to TRBJ1-5; TRBD1 lines up with 8 middle nucleotides. Trimming takes 3 bases off V and 6 bases off J; junction bases not matched to a gene: 4. The CDR1 and CDR2 encoded by the germline V gene are MNHNS and SASEGT. The cysteine opens and the phenylalanine closes a CDR3 of 14 amino acids. Left in the record is the CDR3 DNA by itself, 42 bases read in frame from the first base.